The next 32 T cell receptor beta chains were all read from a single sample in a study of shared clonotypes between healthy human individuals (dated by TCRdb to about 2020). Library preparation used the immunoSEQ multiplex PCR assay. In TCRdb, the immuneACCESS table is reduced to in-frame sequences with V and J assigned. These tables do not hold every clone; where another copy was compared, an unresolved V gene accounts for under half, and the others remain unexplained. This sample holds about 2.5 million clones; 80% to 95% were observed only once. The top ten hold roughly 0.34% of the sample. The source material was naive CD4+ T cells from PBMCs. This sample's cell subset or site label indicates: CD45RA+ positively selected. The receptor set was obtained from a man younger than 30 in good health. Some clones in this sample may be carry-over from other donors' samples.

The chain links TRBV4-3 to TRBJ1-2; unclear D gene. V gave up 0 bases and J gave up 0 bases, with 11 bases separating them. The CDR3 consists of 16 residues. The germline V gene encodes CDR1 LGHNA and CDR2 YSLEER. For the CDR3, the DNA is TGCGCCAGCAGCCAAGAGACGAGGAACGCTAACTATGGCTACACCTTC. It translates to CASSQETRNANYGYTF.

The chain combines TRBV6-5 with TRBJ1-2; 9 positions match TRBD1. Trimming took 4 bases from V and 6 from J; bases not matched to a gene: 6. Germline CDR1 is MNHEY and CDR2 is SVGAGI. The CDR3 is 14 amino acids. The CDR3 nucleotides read TGTGCCAGCAGTTTGGACAGGGGAAGGAATGGCTACACCTTC. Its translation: CASSLDRGRNGYTF.

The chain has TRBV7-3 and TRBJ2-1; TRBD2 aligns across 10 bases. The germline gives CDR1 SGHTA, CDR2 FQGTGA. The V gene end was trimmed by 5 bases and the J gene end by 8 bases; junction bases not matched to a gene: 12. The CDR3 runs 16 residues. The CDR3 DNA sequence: TGTGCCAGCAGCCCGGCTAGCGGGAGACGTCGGGATGAGCAGTTCTTC. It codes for CASSPASGRRRDEQFF.

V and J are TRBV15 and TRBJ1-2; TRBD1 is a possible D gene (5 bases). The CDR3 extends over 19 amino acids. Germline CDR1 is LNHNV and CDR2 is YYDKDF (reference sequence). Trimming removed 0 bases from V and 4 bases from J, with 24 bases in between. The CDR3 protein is CATSRDRGRRGRNAYGYTF. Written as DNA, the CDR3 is TGTGCCACCAGCAGAGATCGAGGACGGAGGGGTCGAAACGCCTATGGCTACACCTTC.

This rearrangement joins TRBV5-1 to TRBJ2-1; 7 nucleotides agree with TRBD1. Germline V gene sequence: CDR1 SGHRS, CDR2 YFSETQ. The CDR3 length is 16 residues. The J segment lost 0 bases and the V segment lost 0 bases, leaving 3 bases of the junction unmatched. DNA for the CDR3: TGCGCCAGCAGCTTGGAGGGGGCAAGCTCCTACAATGAGCAGTTCTTC. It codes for CASSLEGASSYNEQFF. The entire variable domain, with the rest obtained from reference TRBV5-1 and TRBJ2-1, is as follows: KAGVTQTPRYLIKTRGQQVTLSCSPISGHRSVSWYQQTPGQGLQFLFEYFSETQRNKGNFPGRFSGRQFSNSRSEMNVSTLELGDSALYLCASSLEGASSYNEQFFGPGTRLTVL.

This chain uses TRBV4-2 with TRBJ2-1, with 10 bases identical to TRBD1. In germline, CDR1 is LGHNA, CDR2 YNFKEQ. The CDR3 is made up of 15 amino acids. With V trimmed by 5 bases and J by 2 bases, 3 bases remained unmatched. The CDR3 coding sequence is TGTGCCAGCAGCAGGGACAGGGGACCCTACAATGAGCAGTTCTTC. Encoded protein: CASSRDRGPYNEQFF.

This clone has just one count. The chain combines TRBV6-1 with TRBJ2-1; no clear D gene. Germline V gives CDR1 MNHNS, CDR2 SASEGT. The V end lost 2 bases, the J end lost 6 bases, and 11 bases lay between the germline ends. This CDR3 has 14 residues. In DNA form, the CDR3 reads TGTGCCAGCAGTGAACCAACCCCATTCAATGAGCAGTTCTTC. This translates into CASSEPTPFNEQFF.

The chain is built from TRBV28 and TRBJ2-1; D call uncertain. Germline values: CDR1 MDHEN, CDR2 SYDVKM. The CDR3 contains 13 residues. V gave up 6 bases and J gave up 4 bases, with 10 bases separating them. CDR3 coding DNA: TGTGCCAGCAGCCGCCCCTTGTACAATGAGCAGTTCTTC. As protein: CASSRPLYNEQFF.

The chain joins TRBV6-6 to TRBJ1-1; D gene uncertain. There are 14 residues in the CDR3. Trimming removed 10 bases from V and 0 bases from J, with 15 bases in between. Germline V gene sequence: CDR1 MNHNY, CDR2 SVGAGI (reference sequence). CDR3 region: CATSSGAVNTEAFF. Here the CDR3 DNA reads TGTGCCACCTCGTCCGGAGCCGTGAACACTGAAGCTTTCTTT.

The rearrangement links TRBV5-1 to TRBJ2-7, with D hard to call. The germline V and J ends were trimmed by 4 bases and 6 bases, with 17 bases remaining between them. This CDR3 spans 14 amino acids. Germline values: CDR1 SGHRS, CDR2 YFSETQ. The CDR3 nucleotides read TGCGCCAGCAGCCCCACGACCCCGCCCGTCGAGCAGTACTTC. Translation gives CASSPTTPPVEQYF.

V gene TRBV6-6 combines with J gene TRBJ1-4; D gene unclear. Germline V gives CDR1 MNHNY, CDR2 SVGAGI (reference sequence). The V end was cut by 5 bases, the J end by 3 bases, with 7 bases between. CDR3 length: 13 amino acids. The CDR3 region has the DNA TGTGCCAGCAGTCGACATTCTAATGAAAAACTGTTTTTT. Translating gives CASSRHSNEKLFF.

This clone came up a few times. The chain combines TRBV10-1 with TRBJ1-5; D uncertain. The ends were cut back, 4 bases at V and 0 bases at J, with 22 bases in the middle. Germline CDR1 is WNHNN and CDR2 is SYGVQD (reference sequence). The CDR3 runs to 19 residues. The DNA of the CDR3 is TGCGCCAGCAGTGGGACCTACCGGGCCTTCCAACATAGCAATCAGCCCCAGCATTTT. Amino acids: CASSGTYRAFQHSNQPQHF.

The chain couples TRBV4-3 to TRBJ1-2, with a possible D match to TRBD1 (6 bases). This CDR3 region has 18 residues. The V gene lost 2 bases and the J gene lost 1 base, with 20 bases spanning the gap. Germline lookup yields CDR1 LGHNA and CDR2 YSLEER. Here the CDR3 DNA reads TGCGCCAGCAGCCAATTTCGGGACACACCGATACGTAACTATGGCTACACCTTC. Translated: CASSQFRDTPIRNYGYTF.

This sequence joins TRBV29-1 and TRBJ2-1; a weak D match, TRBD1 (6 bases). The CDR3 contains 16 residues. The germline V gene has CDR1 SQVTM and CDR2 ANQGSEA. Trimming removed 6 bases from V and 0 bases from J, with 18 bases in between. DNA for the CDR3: TGCAGCGTGTACCCGGACAGACGCCTCTCCTACAATGAGCAGTTCTTC. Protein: CSVYPDRRLSYNEQFF.

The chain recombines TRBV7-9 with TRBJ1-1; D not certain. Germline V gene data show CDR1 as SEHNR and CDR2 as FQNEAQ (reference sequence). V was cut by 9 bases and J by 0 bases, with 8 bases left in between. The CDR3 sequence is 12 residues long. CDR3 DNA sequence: TGTGCCAGTGAGGTGGTGAACACTGAAGCTTTCTTT. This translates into CASEVVNTEAFF. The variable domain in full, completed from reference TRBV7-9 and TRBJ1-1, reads DTGVSQNPRHKITKRGQNVTFRCDPISEHNRLYWYRQTLGQGPEFLTYFQNEAQLEKSRLLSDRFSAERPKGSFSTLEIQRTEQGDSAMYLCASEVVNTEAFFGQGTRLTVV.

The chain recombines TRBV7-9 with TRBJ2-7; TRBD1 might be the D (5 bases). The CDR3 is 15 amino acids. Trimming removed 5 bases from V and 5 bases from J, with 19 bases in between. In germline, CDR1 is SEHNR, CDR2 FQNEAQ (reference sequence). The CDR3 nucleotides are TGTGCCAGCAGCCGGGCCGGTCAGGGAATCCACGAGCAGTACTTC. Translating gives CASSRAGQGIHEQYF.

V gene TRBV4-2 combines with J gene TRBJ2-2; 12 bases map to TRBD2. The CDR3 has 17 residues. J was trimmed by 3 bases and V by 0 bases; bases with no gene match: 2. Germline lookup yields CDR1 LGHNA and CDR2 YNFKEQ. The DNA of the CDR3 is TGTGCCAGCAGCCAAGAACTAGCGGGAGGCTACACCGGGGAGCTGTTTTTT. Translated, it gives CASSQELAGGYTGELFF.

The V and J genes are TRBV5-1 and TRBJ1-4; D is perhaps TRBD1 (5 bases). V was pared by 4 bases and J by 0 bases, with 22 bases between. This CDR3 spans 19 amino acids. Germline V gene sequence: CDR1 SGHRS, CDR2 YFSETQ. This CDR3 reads CASSTYSATQGATNEKLFF. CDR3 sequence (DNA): TGCGCCAGCAGCACGTACTCTGCCACCCAGGGTGCAACTAATGAAAAACTGTTTTTT.

The chain's CDR3 is CASSLPDLGAFF. The CDR3 region has the DNA TGTGCCAGCAGTTTGCCCGACCTTGGAGCTTTCTTT. The chain combines TRBV28 with TRBJ1-1; D remains ambiguous. The CDR3 is 12 amino acids. The germline V and J ends were trimmed by 3 bases and 10 bases, with 12 bases remaining between them. In germline, CDR1 is MDHEN, CDR2 SYDVKM.

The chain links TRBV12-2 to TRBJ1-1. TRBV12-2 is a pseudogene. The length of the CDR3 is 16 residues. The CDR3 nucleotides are TGTGCAAGTCGCCCCCTAATGGAGAGGGGCGGGACTGAAGCTTTCTTT. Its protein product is CASRPLMERGGTEAFF.

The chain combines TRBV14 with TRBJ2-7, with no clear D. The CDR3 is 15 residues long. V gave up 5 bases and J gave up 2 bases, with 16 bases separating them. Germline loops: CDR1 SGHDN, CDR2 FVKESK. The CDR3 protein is CASSDRLFPPYEQYF. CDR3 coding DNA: TGTGCCAGCAGCGACCGACTTTTTCCCCCCTACGAGCAGTACTTC. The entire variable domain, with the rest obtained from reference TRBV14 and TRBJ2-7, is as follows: EAGVTQFPSHSVIEKGQTVTLRCDPISGHDNLYWYRRVMGKEIKFLLHFVKESKQDESGMPNNRFLAERTGGTYSTLKVQPAELEDSGVYFCASSDRLFPPYEQYFGPGTRLTVT.

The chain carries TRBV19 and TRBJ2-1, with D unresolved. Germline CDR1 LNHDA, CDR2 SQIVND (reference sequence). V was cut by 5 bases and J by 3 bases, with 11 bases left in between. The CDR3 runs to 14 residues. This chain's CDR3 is CASSPDRYYNEQFF. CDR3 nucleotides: TGTGCCAGTAGTCCGGACCGATACTACAATGAGCAGTTCTTC.

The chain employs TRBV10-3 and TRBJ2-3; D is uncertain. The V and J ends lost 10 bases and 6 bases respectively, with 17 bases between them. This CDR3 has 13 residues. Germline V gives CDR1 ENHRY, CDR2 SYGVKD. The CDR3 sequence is CATRPAGLDTQYF. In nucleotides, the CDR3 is TGTGCCACCCGGCCCGCAGGATTGGATACGCAGTATTTT.

The CDR3 protein is CASSYMRGLGSYEQYF. CDR3 bases: TGTGCCAGCAGTTACATGAGGGGACTGGGCTCCTACGAGCAGTACTTC. This chain connects TRBV6-6 to TRBJ2-7, with D maybe TRBD2 (6 bases). Germline V gene lookup returns CDR1 MNHNY and CDR2 SVGAGI (reference sequence). This CDR3 region has 16 residues. V lost 2 bases, J lost 0 bases, and 14 bases lay in between.

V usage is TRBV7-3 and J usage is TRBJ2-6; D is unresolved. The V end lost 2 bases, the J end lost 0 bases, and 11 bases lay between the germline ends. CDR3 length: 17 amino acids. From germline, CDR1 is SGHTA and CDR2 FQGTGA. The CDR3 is CASSLLVRSSGANVLTF. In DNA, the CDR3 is TGTGCCAGCAGCTTATTGGTACGGAGCTCTGGGGCCAACGTCCTGACTTTC.

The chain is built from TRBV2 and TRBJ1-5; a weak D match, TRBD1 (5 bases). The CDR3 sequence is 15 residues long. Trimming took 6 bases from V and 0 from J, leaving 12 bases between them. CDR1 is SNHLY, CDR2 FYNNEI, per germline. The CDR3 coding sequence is TGTGCCAGCAGACCGACAGATTATAGCAATCAGCCCCAGCATTTT. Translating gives CASRPTDYSNQPQHF.

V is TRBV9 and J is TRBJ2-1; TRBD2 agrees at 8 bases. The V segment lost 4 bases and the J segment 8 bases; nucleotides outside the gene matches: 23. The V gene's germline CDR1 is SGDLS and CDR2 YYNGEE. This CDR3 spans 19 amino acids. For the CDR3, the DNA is TGTGCCAGCAGCCCTCTGACTAGCGTTTTCCCCCGTGTCGGCGATGAGCAGTTCTTC. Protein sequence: CASSPLTSVFPRVGDEQFF.

The CDR3 nucleotides are TGCAGCGTTCGGTCCGCCAGGGCAGATACGCAGTATTTT. This codes for CSVRSARADTQYF. The chain has TRBV29-1 and TRBJ2-3, with D possibly matching TRBD1 (5 bases). With 5 bases removed from V and 4 bases from J, the gap between germline ends came to 13 bases. The CDR3 has 13 residues. Per germline, CDR1 SQVTM and CDR2 ANQGSEA.

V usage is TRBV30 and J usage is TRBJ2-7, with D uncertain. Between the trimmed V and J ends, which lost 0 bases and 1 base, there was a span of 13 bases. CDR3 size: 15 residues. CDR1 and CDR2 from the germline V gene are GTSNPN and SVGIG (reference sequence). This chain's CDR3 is CAWSVGPSESYEQYF. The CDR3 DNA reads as TGTGCCTGGAGTGTAGGCCCGTCAGAGTCCTACGAGCAGTACTTC.

The CDR3 DNA sequence: TGCGCCAGCAGCCATCGTTTTGCAGGGCCGGAGACCCAGTACTTC. Amino acid sequence: CASSHRFAGPETQYF. V usage is TRBV5-1 and J usage is TRBJ2-5, with D possibly being TRBD1 (5 bases). The V end lost 4 bases, the J end lost 5 bases, and 18 bases lay between the germline ends. The V gene's germline CDR1 is SGHRS and CDR2 YFSETQ. The CDR3 is 15 residues long.

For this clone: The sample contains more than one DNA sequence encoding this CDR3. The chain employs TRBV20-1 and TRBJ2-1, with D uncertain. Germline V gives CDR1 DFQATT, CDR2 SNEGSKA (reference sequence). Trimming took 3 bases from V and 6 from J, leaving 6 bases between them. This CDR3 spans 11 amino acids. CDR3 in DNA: TGCAGTGCTAGCGGACGCAATGAGCAGTTCTTC. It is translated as CSASGRNEQFF.

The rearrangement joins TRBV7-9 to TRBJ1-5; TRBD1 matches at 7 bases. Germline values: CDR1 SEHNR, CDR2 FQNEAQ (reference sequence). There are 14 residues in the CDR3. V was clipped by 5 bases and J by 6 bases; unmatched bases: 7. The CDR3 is CASSRGGGSQPQHF. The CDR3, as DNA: TGTGCCAGCAGCCGAGGAGGGGGCAGTCAGCCCCAGCATTTT.